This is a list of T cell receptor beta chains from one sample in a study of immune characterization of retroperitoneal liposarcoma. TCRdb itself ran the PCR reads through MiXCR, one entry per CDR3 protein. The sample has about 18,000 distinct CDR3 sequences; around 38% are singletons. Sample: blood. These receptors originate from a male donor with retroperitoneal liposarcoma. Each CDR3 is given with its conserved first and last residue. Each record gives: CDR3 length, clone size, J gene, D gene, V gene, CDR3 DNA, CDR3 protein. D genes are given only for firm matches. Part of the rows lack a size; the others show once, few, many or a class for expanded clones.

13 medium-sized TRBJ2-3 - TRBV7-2 TGTGCCAGCAGCCTCAGACAAACAGATACGCAGTATTTT CASSLRQTDTQYF
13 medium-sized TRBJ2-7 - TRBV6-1 TGTGCCAGCACGGACCCGCGTGCCTACGAGCAGTACTTC CASTDPRAYEQYF
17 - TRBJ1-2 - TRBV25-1 TGTGCCAGCAGTGAACCGGGACAACGGGGCGGAAGGTATGGCTACACCTTC CASSEPGQRGGRYGYTF
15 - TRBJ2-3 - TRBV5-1 TGCGCCAGCAGCTTGGTAGTAGCTGGCACAGATACGCAGTATTTT CASSLVVAGTDTQYF
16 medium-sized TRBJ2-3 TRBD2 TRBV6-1 TGTGCCAGCAGTCGCGGGACTAGCGGGGGGTTAGATACGCAGTATTTT CASSRGTSGGLDTQYF
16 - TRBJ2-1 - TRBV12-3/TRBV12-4 TGTGCCAGCACTCCCCTTGGTGGGTTCTCCTACAATGAGCAGTTCTTC CASTPLGGFSYNEQFF
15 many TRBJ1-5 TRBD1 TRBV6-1 TGTGCCAGCAGTGAATGGGGGACAGGTAATCAGCCCCAGCATTTT CASSEWGTGNQPQHF
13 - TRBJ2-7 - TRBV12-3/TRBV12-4 TGTGCCAGCAGCCCGGAGGGGTTCTACGAGCAGTACTTC CASSPEGFYEQYF
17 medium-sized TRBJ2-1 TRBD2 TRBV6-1 TGTGCCAGCAGTGAAGAGTACCTAGCGGGATTTAACAATGAGCAGTTCTTC CASSEEYLAGFNNEQFF
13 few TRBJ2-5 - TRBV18 TGTGCCAGCTCAGATGGGGTCCTGGAGACCCAGTACTTC CASSDGVLETQYF
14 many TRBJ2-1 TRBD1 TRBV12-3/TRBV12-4 TGTGCCAGCAGTTCCGGGGACAGCTCCTACGAGCAGTTCTTC CASSSGDSSYEQFF
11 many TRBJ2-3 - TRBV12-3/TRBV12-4 TGTGCCAGCGGAATCCCAGATACGCAGTATTTT CASGIPDTQYF
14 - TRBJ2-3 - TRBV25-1 TGTGCCAGCAGTGGCTACAGGGGCACAGATACGCAGTATTTT CASSGYRGTDTQYF
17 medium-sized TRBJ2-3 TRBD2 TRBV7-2 TGTGCCAGCAGCTTATGGGCTAGCGGAGCGGGCCCAGATACGCAGTATTTT CASSLWASGAGPDTQYF
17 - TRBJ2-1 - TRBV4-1 TGCGCCAGCAGCCCCACGGAAGCCGGGGGAGGATACAATGAGCAGTTCTTC CASSPTEAGGGYNEQFF
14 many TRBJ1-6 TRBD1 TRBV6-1 TGTGCCAGCAGTGAAGGGACAGGGAATTCACCCCTCCACTTT CASSEGTGNSPLHF
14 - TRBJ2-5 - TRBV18 TGTGCCAGCTCCCCCTCCGGGGTCCAAGAGACCCAGTACTTC CASSPSGVQETQYF
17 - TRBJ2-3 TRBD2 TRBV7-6 TGTGCCAGCAGCTTAGCGTTAACTAGCGGCCGCACAGATACGCAGTATTTT CASSLALTSGRTDTQYF
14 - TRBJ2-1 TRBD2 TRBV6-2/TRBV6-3 TGTGCCAGCAGCTTGGGACTAGCGAGCAATGAGCAGTTCTTC CASSLGLASNEQFF
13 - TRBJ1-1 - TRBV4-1 TGCGCCAGCAGCCAAACCAGGGGCACTGAAGCTTTCTTT CASSQTRGTEAFF
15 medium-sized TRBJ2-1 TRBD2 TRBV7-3 TGTGCCAGCAGCGAAGGGACTAGCGTAGACAATGAGCAGTTCTTC CASSEGTSVDNEQFF
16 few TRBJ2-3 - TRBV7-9 TGTGCCAGCAGCTTAGGGTTCGCGCTAAGCACAGATACGCAGTATTTT CASSLGFALSTDTQYF
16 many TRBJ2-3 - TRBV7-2 TGTGCCAGCAGCTCCCACCGAGGGTATAGCACAGATACGCAGTATTTT CASSSHRGYSTDTQYF
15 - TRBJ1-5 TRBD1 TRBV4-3 TGCGCCAGCAGCCAGGGGACAGGGGGCAATCAGCCCCAGCATTTT CASSQGTGGNQPQHF
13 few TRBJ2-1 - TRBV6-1 TGTGCCAGCAATTGGGCGGCCGGGCGCGAGCAGTTCTTC CASNWAAGREQFF
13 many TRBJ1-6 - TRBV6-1 TGTGCCACCTCACGACAGACAAATTCACCCCTCCACTTT CATSRQTNSPLHF
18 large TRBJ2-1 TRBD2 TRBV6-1 TGTGCCAGCAGTGCGGCTAGCGGGGGTCTTAGCTCCTACAATGAGCAGTTCTTC CASSAASGGLSSYNEQFF
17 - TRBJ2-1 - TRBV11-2 TGTGCCAGCAGCTCGCCCGCCCCAGGGCAGGGCCGGCATGAGCAGTTCTTC CASSSPAPGQGRHEQFF
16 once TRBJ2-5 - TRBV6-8 TGTGCCAGCAGTCCCGAACCTCACTGGGGTAGGGAGACCCAGTACTTC CASSPEPHWGRETQYF
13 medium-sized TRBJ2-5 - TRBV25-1 TGTGCCAGCAGTTCTAGGTTGCGGGAGACCCAGTACTTC CASSSRLRETQYF
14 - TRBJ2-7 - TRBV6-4 TGTGCCAGCAGTGACTCGGGACGGGGCTACGAGCAGTACTTC CASSDSGRGYEQYF
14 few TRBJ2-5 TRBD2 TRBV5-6 TGTGCCAGCTCCCAGACCCTAGCGGGACTGAACACCCAATTC CASSQTLAGLNTQF